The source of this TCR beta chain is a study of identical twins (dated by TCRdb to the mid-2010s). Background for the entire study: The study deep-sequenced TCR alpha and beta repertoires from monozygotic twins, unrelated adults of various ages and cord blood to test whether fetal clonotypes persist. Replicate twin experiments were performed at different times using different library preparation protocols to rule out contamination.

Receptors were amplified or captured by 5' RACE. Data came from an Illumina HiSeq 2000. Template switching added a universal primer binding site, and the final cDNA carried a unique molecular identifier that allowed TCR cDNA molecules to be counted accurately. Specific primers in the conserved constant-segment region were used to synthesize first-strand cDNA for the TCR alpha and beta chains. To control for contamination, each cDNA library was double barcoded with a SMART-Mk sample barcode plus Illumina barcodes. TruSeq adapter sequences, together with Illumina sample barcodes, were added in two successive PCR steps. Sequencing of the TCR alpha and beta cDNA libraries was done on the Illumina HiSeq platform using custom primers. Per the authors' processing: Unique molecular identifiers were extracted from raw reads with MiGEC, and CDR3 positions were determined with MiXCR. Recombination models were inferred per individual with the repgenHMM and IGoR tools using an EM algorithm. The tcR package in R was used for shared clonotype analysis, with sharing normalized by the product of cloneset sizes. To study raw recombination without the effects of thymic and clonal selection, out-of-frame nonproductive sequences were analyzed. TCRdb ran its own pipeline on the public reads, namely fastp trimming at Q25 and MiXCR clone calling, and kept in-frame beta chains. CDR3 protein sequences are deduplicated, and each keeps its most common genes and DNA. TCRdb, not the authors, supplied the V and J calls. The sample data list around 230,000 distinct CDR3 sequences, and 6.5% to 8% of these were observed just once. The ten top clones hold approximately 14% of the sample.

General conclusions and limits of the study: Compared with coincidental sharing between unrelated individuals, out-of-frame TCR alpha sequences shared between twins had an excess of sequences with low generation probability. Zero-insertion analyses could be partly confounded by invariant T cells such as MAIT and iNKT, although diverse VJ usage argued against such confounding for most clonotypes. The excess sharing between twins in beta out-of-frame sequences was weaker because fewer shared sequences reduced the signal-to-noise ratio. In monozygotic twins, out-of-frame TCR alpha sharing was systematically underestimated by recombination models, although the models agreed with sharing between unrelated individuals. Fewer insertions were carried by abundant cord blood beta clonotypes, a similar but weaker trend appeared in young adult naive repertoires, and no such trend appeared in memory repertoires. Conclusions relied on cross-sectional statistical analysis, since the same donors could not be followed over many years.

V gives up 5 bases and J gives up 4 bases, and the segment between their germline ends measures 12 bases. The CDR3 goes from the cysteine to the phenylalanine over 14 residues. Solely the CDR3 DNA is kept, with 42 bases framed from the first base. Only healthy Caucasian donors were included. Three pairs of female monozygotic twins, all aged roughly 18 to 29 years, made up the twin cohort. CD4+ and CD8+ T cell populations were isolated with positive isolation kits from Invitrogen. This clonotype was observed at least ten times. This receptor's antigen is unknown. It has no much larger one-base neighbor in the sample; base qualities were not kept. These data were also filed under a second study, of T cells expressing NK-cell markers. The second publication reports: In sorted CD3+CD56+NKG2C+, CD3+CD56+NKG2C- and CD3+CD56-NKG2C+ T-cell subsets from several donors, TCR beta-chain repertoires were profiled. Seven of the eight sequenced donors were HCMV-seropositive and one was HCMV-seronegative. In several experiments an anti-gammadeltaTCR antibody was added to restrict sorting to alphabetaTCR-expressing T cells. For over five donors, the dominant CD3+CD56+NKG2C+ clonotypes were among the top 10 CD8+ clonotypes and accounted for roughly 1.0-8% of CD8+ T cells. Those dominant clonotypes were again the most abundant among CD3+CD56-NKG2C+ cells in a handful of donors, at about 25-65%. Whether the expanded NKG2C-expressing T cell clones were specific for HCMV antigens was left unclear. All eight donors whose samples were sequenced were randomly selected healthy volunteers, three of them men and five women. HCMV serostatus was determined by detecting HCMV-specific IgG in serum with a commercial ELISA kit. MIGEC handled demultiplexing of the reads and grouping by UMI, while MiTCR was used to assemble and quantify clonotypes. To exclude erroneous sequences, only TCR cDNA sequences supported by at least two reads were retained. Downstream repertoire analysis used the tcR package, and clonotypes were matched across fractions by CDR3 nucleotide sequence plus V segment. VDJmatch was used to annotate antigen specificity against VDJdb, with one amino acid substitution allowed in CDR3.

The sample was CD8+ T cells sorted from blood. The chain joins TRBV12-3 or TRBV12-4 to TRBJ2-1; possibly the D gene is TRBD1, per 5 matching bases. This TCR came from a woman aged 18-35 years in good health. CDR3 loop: CASSGATLYNEQFF. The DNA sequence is TGTGCCAGCAGTGGGGCGACTCTTTACAATGAGCAGTTCTTC.